This entry describes one T cell receptor (beta chain). At least 3 on the Clinical Activity Score was recorded for ophthalmopathy patients, who also had NOSPECS grade at least 4 and duration under 3 months. Amplification yielded TCR beta CDR3 regions, with RNA transcripts as the source. The TCR CDR3 was amplified in a first-round RT-PCR using the HTBI primer set. TCRdb reprocessed the multiplex PCR reads via MiXCR and lists one record per CDR3 protein. The sample has roughly 530,000 distinct CDR3 sequences; roughly 15% are singletons. The data stem from a study of T cells in Graves' hyperthyroidism and ophthalmopathy. The CDR3 loop spans 16 amino acids. Trimming stripped 0 bases from V and 9 bases from J, with 18 bases between. The germline V gene has CDR1 LNHDA and CDR2 SQIVND (reference sequence).

The clonotype was recovered from a woman between 18 and 29 years old with Graves' ophthalmopathy. The sample taken for sequencing was blood. The rearrangement joins TRBV19 to TRBJ2-1; no clear D gene. CDR3 DNA: TGTGCCAGTAGTATAGATGTGTCTGGGATCAGTGGTGAGCAGTTCTTC. This translates into CASSIDVSGISGEQFF.